This T cell receptor (beta chain) is from a study of cytotoxic CD8 clonotypes in ibrutinib-treated CLL. Study-wide background: The samples contained over 250,000 productive templates on average. They also contained an average of around 94,000 productive rearrangements.

Assay used: immunoSEQ multiplex PCR; TCRdb lists only in-frame clones, some missing. The data show 65,000 to 85,000 clones, over 65% seen once. The V end lost 4 bases, the J end lost 2 bases, and 22 bases lay between the germline ends. The V gene's germline CDR1 is SGHRS and CDR2 YFSETQ. This CDR3 region has 17 residues. The sequence derives from a human donor with chronic lymphocytic leukemia. The specimen was PBMCs, collected after 24 months of ibrutinib treatment. The V gene is TRBV5-1, the J gene TRBJ2-7; D might be TRBD1 or TRBD2, each matching 5 bases. DNA for the CDR3: TGCGCCAGCAGCCCCCGGGAAGGTAGGGGACCCACCTACGAGCAGTACTTC. Protein product: CASSPREGRGPTYEQYF.